This TCR beta chain was recovered during a study of cytomegalovirus exposure and HLA in healthy donors. Study-level background: In a previous analysis, 117 million unique TCR beta sequences were found from 150 million to 200 million T cells.

PCR employed 60 Vbeta and 13 Jbeta primers. The authors' processing: A follow-up analysis tallied 86 million or so unique TCR beta chains, roughly 11 million shared. The assay was immunoSEQ multiplex PCR, and TCRdb's table has in-frame clones only and misses some. V, J and clone size are those of that table, while D and trimming were read from the DNA. Its table lists tens of thousands of clones. The CDR3 extends over 14 amino acids. Germline V CDR1 and CDR2: SGHRS, YFSETQ. Trimming removed 7 bases from V and 1 base from J, with 14 bases in between. The specimen sequenced was PBMCs. This clonotype originated in a woman in her sixties in good health and CMV-seronegative. The chain recombines TRBV5-1 with TRBJ1-1, with unresolved D. CDR3 nucleotides: TGCGCCAGCGATTATCGCATGGCGAACACTGAAGCTTTCTTT. The encoded protein is CASDYRMANTEAFF.